One and the same sample provided the 7 T cell receptor beta chains below, sequenced in a study of cytomegalovirus exposure and HLA in healthy donors. It was with 60 Vbeta and 13 Jbeta primers that the PCR ran. Here immunoSEQ multiplex PCR was the method, and the copy in TCRdb shows in-frame clones only, minus some. The table records roughly 120,000 clones, roughly 80% of them present only once. Sequencing input: PBMCs. The receptors derive from a man in his fifties in good health and CMV-seropositive.

This sequence joins TRBV6-1 and TRBJ2-7; 10 positions match TRBD1. Germline loops: CDR1 MNHNS, CDR2 SASEGT. The V gene end was trimmed by 1 base and the J gene end by 3 bases; junction bases not matched to a gene: 0. CDR3 size: 14 residues. The CDR3 spells CASSEGTGGYEQYF. The CDR3 DNA sequence: TGTGCCAGCAGTGAAGGGACAGGGGGCTACGAGCAGTACTTC.

The chain employs TRBV6-5 and TRBJ1-2, with a tentative D call TRBD1 (5 bases). Per the germline V gene, CDR1 is MNHEY and CDR2 is SVGAGI. The CDR3 runs 14 residues. The V and J ends lost 7 bases and 4 bases respectively, with 16 bases between them. The CDR3 loop is CASTRFSGGYGYTF. DNA for the CDR3: TGTGCCAGCACCCGTTTTTCGGGGGGCTATGGCTACACCTTC.

The table lists this clone with a few counts. This chain links TRBV10-3 with TRBJ1-2; maybe TRBD1 (6 bases). This CDR3 has 13 residues. Germline assignment: CDR1 ENHRY and CDR2 SYGVKD. V was pared by 8 bases and J by 6 bases, with 16 bases between. CDR3 protein: CAIVTPSGDGYTF. CDR3 nucleotide sequence: TGTGCCATCGTAACCCCTTCAGGGGATGGCTACACCTTC.

The CDR3 region has the DNA TGTGCCAGTAGCGGTGCAGATACGCAGTATTTT. Its protein product is CASSGADTQYF. The genes are TRBV19 and TRBJ2-3, with D hard to call. Trimming stripped 6 bases from V and 4 bases from J, with 5 bases between. The CDR3 has 11 residues. Per germline, CDR1 LNHDA and CDR2 SQIVND (reference sequence).

CDR3 nucleotide sequence: TGTGCCAGTAGTACCACAGGCAGAGTTGGCTACACCTTC. Amino acid sequence: CASSTTGRVGYTF. The V gene is TRBV19, the J gene TRBJ1-2; maybe TRBD1 (5 bases). V lost 4 bases and J lost 7, with 13 bases in between. This CDR3 is built from 13 residues. Germline V CDR1 and CDR2: LNHDA, SQIVND (reference sequence).

V gene TRBV11-2 combines with J gene TRBJ2-3; D may be TRBD2 (7 bases). Trimming cost V 1 base and J 4 bases, with 15 bases left between them. The CDR3 is 16 residues long. The germline CDR1 and CDR2 sequences are SGHAT and FQNNGV. Written as DNA, the CDR3 is TGTGCCAGCAGCTTAGGGGGGGGGCGGGCGGCAGATACGCAGTATTTT. The encoded protein is CASSLGGGRAADTQYF.

The chain employs TRBV28 and TRBJ1-1; TRBD1 is a possible D gene (6 bases). The CDR3 runs to 12 residues. The germline CDR1 and CDR2 sequences are MDHEN and SYDVKM. V was shortened by 3 bases and J by 10 bases, with 12 bases between the two germline ends. The CDR3 DNA sequence: TGTGCCAGCAGTTTGGGGCTAGGGGGAGCTTTCTTT. Translation gives CASSLGLGGAFF.